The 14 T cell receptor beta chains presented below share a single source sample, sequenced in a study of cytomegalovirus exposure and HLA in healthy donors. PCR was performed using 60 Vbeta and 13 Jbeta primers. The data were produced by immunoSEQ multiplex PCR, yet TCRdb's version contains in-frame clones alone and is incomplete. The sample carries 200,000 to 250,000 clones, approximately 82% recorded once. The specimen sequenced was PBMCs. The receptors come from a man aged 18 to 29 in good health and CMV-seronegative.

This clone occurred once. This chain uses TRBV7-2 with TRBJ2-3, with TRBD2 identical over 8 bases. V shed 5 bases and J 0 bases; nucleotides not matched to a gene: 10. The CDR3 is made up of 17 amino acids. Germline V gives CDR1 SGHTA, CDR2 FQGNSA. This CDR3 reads CASSLLGVAGSTDTQYF. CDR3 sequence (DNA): TGTGCCAGCAGCCTGCTCGGGGTAGCGGGGAGCACAGATACGCAGTATTTT.

CDR3 DNA sequence: TGTGCCAGCAGTCGGCAGGGAGGGTATGAAGCTTTCTTT. It specifies CASSRQGGYEAFF. V usage is TRBV7-9 and J usage is TRBJ1-1, with a possible D match to TRBD1 (5 bases). From germline, CDR1 is SEHNR and CDR2 FQNEAQ (reference sequence). The CDR3 spans 13 residues. V shed 6 bases and J shed 7 bases, with 15 bases lying between them. Based on the CDR3 plus reference TRBV7-9 and TRBJ1-1, the full variable domain is DTGVSQNPRHKITKRGQNVTFRCDPISEHNRLYWYRQTLGQGPEFLTYFQNEAQLEKSRLLSDRFSAERPKGSFSTLEIQRTEQGDSAMYLCASSRQGGYEAFFGQGTRLTVV.

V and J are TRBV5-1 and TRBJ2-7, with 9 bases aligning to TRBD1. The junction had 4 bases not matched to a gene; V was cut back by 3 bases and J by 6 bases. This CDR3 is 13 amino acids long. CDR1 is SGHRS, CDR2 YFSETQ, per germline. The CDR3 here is CASSWGQGIEQYF. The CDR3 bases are TGCGCCAGCAGCTGGGGACAGGGTATCGAGCAGTACTTC.

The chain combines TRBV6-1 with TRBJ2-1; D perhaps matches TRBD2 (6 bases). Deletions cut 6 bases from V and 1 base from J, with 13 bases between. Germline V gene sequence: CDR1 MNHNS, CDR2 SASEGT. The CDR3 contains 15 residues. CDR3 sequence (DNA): TGTGCCAGCAGCCCTCCCCGGGGGTCCTACAATGAGCAGTTCTTC. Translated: CASSPPRGSYNEQFF.

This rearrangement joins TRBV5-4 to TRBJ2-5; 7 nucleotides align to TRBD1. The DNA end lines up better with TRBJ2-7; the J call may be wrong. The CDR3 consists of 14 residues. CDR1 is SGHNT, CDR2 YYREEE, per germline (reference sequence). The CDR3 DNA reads TGTGCCAGCAGCTTGGAAGCGACAGGGTACGAGCAGTACTTC. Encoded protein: CASSLEATGYEQYF.

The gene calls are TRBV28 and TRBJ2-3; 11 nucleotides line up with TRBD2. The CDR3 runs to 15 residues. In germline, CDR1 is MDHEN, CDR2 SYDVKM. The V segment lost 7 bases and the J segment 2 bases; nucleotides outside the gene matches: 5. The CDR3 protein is CASTILAGATDTQYF. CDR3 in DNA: TGTGCCAGCACCATACTAGCGGGAGCCACAGATACGCAGTATTTT.

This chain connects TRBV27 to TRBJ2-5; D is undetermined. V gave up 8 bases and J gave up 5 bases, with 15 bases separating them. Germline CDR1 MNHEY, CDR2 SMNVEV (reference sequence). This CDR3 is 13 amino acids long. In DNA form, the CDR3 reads TGTGCCAGCGGCGGATTAGCCGCGGAGACCCAGTACTTC. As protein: CASGGLAAETQYF.

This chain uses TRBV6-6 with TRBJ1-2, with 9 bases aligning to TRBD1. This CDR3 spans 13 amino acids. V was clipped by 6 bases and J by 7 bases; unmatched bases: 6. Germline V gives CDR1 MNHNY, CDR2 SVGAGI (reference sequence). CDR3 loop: CASSRDRAVGYTF. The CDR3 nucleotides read TGTGCCAGCAGCCGGGACAGGGCCGTTGGCTACACCTTC.

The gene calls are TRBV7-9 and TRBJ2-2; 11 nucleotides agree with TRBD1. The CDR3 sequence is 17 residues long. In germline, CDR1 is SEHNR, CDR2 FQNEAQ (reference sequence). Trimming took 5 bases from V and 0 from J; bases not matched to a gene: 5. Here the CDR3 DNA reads TGTGCCAGCAGCCAGGACAGGGGGCTAGCGAACACCGGGGAGCTGTTTTTT. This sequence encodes CASSQDRGLANTGELFF.

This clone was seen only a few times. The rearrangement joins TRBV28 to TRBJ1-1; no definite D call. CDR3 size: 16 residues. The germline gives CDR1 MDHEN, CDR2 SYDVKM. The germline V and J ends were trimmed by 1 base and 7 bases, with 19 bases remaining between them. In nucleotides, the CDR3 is TGTGCCAGCAGTTTATACAGTTTCAAGAAACGAAATGAAGCTTTCTTT. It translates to CASSLYSFKKRNEAFF. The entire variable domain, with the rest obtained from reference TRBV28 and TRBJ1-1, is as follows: DVKVTQSSRYLVKRTGEKVFLECVQDMDHENMFWYRQDPGLGLRLIYFSYDVKMKEKGDIPEGYSVSREKKERFSLILESASTNQTSMYLCASSLYSFKKRNEAFFGQGTRLTVV.

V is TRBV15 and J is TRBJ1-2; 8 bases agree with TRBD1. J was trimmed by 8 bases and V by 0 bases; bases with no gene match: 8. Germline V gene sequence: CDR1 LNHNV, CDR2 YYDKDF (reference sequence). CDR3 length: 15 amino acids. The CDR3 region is CATSRDWTGPRGYTF. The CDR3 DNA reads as TGTGCCACCAGCAGAGATTGGACAGGGCCTCGAGGCTACACCTTC.

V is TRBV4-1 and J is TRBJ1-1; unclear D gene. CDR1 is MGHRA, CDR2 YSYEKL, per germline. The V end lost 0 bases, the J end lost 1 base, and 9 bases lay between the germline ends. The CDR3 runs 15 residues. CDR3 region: CASSQEDYGNTEAFF. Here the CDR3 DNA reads TGCGCCAGCAGCCAAGAAGATTACGGGAACACTGAAGCTTTCTTT.

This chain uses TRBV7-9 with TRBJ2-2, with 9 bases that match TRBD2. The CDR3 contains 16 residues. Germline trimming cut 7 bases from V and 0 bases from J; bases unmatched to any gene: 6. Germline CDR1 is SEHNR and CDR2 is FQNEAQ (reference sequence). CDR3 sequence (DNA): TGTGCCAGCACCTCTAGCGGGACCACGAACACCGGGGAGCTGTTTTTT. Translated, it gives CASTSSGTTNTGELFF.

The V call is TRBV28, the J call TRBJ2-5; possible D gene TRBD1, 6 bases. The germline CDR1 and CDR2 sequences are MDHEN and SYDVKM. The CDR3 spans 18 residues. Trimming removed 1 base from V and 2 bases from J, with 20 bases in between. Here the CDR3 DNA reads TGTGCCAGCAGTTTATTACCCGGGACACTTGGAACACAAGAGACCCAGTACTTC. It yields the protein CASSLLPGTLGTQETQYF.